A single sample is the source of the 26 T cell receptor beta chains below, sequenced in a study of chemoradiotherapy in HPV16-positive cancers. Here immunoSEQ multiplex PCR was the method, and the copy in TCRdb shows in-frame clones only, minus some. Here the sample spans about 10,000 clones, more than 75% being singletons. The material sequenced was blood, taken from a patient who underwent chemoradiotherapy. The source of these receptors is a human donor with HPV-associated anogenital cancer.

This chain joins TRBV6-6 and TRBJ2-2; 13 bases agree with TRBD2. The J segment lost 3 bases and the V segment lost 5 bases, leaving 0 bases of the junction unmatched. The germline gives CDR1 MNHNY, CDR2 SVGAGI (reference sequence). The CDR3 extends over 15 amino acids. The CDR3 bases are TGTGCCAGCAGTACTAGCGGGGGGGACACCGGGGAGCTGTTTTTT. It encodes CASSTSGGDTGELFF.

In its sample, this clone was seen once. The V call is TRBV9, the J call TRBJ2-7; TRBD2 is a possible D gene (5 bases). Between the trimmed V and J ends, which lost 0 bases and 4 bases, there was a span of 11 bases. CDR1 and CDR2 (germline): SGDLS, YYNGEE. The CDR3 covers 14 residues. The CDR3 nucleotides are TGTGCCAGCAGCGTAGACAGACGGGGTTACGAGCAGTACTTC. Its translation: CASSVDRRGYEQYF. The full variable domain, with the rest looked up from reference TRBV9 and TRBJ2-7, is DSGVTQTPKHLITATGQRVTLRCSPRSGDLSVYWYQQSLDQGLQFLIQYYNGEERAKGNILERFSAQQFPDLHSELNLSSLELGDSALYFCASSVDRRGYEQYFGPGTRLTVT.

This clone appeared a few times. The CDR3 spells CASRPAGTATYNEQFF. The CDR3 DNA reads TGTGCCAGCAGACCCGCCGGGACAGCAACCTACAATGAGCAGTTCTTC. The chain has TRBV11-2 and TRBJ2-1; 7 bases fit TRBD1. The CDR3 has 16 amino acids. J was trimmed by 2 bases and V by 6 bases; bases with no gene match: 10. Per the germline V gene, CDR1 is SGHAT and CDR2 is FQNNGV. The whole variable domain, remainder taken from reference TRBV11-2 and TRBJ2-1, is EAGVAQSPRYKIIEKRQSVAFWCNPISGHATLYWYQQILGQGPKLLIQFQNNGVVDDSQLPKDRFSAERLKGVDSTLKIQPAKLEDSAVYLCASRPAGTATYNEQFFGPGTRLTVL.

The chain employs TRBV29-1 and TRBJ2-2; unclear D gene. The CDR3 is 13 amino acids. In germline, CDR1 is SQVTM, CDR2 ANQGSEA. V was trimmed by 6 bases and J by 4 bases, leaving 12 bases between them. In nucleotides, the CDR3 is TGCAGCGTCGCATTTCAGACCACCGGGGAGCTGTTTTTT. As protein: CSVAFQTTGELFF.

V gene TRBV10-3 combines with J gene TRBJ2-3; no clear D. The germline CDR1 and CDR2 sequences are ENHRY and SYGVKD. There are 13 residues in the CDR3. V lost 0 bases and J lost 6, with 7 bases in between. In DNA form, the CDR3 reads TGTGCCATCAGTGAGTCTTTGGGGGATACGCAGTATTTT. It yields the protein CAISESLGDTQYF.

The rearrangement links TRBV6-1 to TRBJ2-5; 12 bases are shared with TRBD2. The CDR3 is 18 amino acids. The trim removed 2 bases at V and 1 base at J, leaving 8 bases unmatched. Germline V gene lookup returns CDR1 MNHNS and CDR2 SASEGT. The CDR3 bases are TGTGCCAGCAGTGAAAGGACTAGCGGGGTGCACTCCCAAGAGACCCAGTACTTC. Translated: CASSERTSGVHSQETQYF.

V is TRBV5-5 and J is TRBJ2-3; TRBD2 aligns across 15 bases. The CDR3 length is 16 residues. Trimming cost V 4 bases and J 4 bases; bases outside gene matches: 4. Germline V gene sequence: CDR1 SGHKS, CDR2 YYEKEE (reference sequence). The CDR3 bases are TGTGCCAGCAGCCAGGGACTAGCGGGGGGCCCAGATACGCAGTATTTT. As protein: CASSQGLAGGPDTQYF.

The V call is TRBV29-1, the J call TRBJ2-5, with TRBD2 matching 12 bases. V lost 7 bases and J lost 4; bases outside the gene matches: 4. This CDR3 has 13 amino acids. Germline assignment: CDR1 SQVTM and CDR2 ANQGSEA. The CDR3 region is CSAPGLAGETQYF. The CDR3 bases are TGCAGCGCCCCGGGACTAGCGGGAGAGACCCAGTACTTC.

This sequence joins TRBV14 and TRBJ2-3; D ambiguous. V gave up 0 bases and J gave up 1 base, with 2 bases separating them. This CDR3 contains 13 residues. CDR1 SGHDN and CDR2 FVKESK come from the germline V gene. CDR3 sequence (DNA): TGTGCCAGCAGCCAAGACCGCACAGATACGCAGTATTTT. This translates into CASSQDRTDTQYF. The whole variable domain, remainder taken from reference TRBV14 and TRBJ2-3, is EAGVTQFPSHSVIEKGQTVTLRCDPISGHDNLYWYRRVMGKEIKFLLHFVKESKQDESGMPNNRFLAERTGGTYSTLKVQPAELEDSGVYFCASSQDRTDTQYFGPGTRLTVL.

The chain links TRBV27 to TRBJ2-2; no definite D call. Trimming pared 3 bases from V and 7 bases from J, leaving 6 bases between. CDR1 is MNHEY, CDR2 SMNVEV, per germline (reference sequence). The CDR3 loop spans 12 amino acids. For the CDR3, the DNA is TGTGCCAGCAGTTTTCATAGCGGGGAGCTGTTTTTT. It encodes CASSFHSGELFF.

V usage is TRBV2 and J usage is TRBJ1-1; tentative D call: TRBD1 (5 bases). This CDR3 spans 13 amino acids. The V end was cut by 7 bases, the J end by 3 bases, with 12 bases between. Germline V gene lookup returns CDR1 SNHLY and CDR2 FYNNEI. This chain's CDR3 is CASMGTADTEAFF. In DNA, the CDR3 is TGTGCCAGCATGGGGACGGCGGACACTGAAGCTTTCTTT.

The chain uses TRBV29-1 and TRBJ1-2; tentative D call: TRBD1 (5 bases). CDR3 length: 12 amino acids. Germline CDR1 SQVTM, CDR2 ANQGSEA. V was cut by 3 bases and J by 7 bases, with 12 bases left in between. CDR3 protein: CSVERTGTGYTF. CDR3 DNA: TGCAGCGTTGAGAGAACAGGAACTGGCTACACCTTC.

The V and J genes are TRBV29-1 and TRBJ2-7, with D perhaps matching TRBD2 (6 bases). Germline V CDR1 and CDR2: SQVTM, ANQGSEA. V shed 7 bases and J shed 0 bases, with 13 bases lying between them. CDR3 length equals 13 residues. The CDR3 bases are TGCAGCGCCGGGGGTGACGTCTCCTACGAGCAGTACTTC. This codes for CSAGGDVSYEQYF.

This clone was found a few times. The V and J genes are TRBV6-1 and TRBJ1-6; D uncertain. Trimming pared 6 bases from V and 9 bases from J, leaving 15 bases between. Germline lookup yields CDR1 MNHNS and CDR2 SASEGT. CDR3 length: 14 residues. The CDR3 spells CASRGGEFSSPLHF. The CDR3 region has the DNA TGTGCCAGCAGGGGCGGGGAATTCAGTTCACCCCTCCACTTT.

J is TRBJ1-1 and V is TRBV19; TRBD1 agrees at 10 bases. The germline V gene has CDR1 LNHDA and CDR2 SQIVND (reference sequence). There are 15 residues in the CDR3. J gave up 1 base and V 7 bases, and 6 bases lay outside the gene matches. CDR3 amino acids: CASTPGTGENTEAFF. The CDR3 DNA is TGTGCCAGTACACCGGGGACAGGGGAGAACACTGAAGCTTTCTTT.

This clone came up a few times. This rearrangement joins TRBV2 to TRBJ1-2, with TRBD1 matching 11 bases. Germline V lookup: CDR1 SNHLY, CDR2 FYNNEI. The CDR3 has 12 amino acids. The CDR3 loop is CATGGQGASYTF. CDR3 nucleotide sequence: TGTGCGACCGGAGGACAGGGGGCGAGCTACACCTTC. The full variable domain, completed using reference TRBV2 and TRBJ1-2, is EPEVTQTPSHQVTQMGQEVILRCVPISNHLYFYWYRQILGQKVEFLVSFYNNEISEKSEIFDDQFSVERPDGSNFTLKIRSTKLEDSAMYFCATGGQGASYTFGSGTRLTVV.

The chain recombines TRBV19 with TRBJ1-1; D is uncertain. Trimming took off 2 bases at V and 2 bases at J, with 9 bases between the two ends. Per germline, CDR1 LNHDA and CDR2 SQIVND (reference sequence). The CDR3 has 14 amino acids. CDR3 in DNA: TGTGCCAGTAGTATACCAAGATTAAACACTGAAGCTTTCTTT. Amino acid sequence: CASSIPRLNTEAFF.

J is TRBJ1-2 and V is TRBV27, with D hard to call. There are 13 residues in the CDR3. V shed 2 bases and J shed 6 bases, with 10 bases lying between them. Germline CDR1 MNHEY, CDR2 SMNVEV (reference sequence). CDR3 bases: TGTGCCAGCAGTTTAGGTTGGGGTGATGGCTACACCTTC. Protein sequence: CASSLGWGDGYTF.

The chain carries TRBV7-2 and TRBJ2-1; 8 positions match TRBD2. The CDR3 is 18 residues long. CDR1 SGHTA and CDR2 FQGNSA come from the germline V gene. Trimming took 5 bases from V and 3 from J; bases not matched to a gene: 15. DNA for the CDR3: TGTGCCAGCAGCCCACGGGGTTCGCGGGGGGCGAGCTACAATGAGCAGTTCTTC. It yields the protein CASSPRGSRGASYNEQFF.

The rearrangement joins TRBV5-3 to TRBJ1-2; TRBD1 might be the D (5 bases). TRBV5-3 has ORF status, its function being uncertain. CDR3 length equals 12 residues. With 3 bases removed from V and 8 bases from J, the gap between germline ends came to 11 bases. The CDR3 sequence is CARSWGGSGYTF. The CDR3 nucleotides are TGTGCCAGAAGCTGGGGGGGGAGCGGCTACACCTTC.

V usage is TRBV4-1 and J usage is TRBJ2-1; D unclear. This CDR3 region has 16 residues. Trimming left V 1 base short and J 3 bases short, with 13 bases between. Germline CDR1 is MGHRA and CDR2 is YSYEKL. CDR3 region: CASSQVDLVIYNEQFF. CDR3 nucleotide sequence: TGCGCCAGCAGCCAAGTTGATCTAGTAATCTACAATGAGCAGTTCTTC.

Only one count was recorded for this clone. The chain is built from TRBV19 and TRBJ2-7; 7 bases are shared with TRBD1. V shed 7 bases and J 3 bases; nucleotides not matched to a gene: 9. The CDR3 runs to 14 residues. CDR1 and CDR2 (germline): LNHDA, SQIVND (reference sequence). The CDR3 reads CASNTGQLGYEQYF. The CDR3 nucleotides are TGTGCCAGTAATACGGGACAGTTGGGCTACGAGCAGTACTTC.

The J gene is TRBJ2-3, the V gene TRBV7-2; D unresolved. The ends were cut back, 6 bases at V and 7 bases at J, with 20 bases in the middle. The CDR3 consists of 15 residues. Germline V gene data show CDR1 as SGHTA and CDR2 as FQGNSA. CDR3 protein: CASSSGVWVPYTQYF. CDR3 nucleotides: TGTGCCAGCAGTTCAGGAGTTTGGGTGCCGTATACGCAGTATTTT.

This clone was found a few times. CDR3 in DNA: TGCGCCAGCAGCCAAGGGACCGATTATGGCTACACCTTC. Its translation is CASSQGTDYGYTF. V gene TRBV5-1 combines with J gene TRBJ1-2; D might be TRBD1 (5 bases). The V gene lost 4 bases and the J gene lost 5 bases, with 12 bases spanning the gap. This CDR3 is 13 amino acids long. Germline V CDR1 and CDR2: SGHRS, YFSETQ.

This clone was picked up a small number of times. CDR3 coding DNA: TGCGCCAGCAGCCAAGGGGAGGGATTACATTCACCCCTCCACTTT. Protein product: CASSQGEGLHSPLHF. The rearrangement joins TRBV4-1 to TRBJ1-6; no firm D call. This CDR3 comprises 15 residues. Germline CDR1 reads MGHRA; CDR2 reads YSYEKL. The V end was cut by 1 base, the J end by 8 bases, with 12 bases between.

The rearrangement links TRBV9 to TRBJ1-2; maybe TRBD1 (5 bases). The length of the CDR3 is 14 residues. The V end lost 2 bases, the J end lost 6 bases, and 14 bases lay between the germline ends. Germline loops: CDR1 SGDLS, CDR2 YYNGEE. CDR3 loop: CASSVLQGNDGYTF. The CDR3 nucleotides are TGTGCCAGCAGCGTCCTCCAGGGAAATGATGGCTACACCTTC.